This T cell receptor beta chain is from a study of T cell repertoires in cytomegalovirus infection. Study outcomes and limitations: Clonotypes of TCR beta that were HLA-C-restricted and CMV-specific dominated the ex vivo response.

This clonotype was picked up many times. Its antigen is undetermined. In germline, CDR1 is MDHEN, CDR2 SYDVKM. The V and J ends lost 5 bases and 0 bases respectively, with 8 bases between them. The CDR3 consists of 14 residues. TCRdb processed the reads anew with MiXCR; each CDR3 protein has one entry. Of fewer than 550,000 distinct CDR3 sequences detected, 15% to 20% appear once; the ten largest clones hold roughly 25%. The genes are TRBV28 and TRBJ1-5; D unclear. The sequence was obtained from a human donor in good health (CMV status not recorded). Some clones in this sample may be carry-over from other donors' samples. Sequencing was performed on CD8+ T cells from PBMCs. CDR3 residues: CASSPLHSNQPQHF. The CDR3 DNA follows: TGTGCCAGCAGTCCCCTCCATAGCAATCAGCCCCAGCATTTT.